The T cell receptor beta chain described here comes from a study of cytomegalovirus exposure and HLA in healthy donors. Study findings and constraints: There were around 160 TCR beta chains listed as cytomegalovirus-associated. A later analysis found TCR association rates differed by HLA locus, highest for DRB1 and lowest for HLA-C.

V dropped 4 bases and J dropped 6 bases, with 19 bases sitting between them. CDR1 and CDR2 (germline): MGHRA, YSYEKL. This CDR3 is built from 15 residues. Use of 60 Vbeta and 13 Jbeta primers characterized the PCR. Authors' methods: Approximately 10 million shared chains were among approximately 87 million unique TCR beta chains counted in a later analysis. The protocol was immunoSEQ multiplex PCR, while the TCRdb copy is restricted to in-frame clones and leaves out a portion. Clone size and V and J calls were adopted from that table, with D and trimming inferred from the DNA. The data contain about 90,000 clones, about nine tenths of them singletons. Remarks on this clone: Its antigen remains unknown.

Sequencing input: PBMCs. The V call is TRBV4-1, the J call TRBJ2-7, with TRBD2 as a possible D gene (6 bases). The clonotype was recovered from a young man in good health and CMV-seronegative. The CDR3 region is CASSRTAGFKGEQYF. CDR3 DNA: TGCGCCAGCAGCCGAACGGCGGGATTTAAGGGCGAGCAGTACTTC.